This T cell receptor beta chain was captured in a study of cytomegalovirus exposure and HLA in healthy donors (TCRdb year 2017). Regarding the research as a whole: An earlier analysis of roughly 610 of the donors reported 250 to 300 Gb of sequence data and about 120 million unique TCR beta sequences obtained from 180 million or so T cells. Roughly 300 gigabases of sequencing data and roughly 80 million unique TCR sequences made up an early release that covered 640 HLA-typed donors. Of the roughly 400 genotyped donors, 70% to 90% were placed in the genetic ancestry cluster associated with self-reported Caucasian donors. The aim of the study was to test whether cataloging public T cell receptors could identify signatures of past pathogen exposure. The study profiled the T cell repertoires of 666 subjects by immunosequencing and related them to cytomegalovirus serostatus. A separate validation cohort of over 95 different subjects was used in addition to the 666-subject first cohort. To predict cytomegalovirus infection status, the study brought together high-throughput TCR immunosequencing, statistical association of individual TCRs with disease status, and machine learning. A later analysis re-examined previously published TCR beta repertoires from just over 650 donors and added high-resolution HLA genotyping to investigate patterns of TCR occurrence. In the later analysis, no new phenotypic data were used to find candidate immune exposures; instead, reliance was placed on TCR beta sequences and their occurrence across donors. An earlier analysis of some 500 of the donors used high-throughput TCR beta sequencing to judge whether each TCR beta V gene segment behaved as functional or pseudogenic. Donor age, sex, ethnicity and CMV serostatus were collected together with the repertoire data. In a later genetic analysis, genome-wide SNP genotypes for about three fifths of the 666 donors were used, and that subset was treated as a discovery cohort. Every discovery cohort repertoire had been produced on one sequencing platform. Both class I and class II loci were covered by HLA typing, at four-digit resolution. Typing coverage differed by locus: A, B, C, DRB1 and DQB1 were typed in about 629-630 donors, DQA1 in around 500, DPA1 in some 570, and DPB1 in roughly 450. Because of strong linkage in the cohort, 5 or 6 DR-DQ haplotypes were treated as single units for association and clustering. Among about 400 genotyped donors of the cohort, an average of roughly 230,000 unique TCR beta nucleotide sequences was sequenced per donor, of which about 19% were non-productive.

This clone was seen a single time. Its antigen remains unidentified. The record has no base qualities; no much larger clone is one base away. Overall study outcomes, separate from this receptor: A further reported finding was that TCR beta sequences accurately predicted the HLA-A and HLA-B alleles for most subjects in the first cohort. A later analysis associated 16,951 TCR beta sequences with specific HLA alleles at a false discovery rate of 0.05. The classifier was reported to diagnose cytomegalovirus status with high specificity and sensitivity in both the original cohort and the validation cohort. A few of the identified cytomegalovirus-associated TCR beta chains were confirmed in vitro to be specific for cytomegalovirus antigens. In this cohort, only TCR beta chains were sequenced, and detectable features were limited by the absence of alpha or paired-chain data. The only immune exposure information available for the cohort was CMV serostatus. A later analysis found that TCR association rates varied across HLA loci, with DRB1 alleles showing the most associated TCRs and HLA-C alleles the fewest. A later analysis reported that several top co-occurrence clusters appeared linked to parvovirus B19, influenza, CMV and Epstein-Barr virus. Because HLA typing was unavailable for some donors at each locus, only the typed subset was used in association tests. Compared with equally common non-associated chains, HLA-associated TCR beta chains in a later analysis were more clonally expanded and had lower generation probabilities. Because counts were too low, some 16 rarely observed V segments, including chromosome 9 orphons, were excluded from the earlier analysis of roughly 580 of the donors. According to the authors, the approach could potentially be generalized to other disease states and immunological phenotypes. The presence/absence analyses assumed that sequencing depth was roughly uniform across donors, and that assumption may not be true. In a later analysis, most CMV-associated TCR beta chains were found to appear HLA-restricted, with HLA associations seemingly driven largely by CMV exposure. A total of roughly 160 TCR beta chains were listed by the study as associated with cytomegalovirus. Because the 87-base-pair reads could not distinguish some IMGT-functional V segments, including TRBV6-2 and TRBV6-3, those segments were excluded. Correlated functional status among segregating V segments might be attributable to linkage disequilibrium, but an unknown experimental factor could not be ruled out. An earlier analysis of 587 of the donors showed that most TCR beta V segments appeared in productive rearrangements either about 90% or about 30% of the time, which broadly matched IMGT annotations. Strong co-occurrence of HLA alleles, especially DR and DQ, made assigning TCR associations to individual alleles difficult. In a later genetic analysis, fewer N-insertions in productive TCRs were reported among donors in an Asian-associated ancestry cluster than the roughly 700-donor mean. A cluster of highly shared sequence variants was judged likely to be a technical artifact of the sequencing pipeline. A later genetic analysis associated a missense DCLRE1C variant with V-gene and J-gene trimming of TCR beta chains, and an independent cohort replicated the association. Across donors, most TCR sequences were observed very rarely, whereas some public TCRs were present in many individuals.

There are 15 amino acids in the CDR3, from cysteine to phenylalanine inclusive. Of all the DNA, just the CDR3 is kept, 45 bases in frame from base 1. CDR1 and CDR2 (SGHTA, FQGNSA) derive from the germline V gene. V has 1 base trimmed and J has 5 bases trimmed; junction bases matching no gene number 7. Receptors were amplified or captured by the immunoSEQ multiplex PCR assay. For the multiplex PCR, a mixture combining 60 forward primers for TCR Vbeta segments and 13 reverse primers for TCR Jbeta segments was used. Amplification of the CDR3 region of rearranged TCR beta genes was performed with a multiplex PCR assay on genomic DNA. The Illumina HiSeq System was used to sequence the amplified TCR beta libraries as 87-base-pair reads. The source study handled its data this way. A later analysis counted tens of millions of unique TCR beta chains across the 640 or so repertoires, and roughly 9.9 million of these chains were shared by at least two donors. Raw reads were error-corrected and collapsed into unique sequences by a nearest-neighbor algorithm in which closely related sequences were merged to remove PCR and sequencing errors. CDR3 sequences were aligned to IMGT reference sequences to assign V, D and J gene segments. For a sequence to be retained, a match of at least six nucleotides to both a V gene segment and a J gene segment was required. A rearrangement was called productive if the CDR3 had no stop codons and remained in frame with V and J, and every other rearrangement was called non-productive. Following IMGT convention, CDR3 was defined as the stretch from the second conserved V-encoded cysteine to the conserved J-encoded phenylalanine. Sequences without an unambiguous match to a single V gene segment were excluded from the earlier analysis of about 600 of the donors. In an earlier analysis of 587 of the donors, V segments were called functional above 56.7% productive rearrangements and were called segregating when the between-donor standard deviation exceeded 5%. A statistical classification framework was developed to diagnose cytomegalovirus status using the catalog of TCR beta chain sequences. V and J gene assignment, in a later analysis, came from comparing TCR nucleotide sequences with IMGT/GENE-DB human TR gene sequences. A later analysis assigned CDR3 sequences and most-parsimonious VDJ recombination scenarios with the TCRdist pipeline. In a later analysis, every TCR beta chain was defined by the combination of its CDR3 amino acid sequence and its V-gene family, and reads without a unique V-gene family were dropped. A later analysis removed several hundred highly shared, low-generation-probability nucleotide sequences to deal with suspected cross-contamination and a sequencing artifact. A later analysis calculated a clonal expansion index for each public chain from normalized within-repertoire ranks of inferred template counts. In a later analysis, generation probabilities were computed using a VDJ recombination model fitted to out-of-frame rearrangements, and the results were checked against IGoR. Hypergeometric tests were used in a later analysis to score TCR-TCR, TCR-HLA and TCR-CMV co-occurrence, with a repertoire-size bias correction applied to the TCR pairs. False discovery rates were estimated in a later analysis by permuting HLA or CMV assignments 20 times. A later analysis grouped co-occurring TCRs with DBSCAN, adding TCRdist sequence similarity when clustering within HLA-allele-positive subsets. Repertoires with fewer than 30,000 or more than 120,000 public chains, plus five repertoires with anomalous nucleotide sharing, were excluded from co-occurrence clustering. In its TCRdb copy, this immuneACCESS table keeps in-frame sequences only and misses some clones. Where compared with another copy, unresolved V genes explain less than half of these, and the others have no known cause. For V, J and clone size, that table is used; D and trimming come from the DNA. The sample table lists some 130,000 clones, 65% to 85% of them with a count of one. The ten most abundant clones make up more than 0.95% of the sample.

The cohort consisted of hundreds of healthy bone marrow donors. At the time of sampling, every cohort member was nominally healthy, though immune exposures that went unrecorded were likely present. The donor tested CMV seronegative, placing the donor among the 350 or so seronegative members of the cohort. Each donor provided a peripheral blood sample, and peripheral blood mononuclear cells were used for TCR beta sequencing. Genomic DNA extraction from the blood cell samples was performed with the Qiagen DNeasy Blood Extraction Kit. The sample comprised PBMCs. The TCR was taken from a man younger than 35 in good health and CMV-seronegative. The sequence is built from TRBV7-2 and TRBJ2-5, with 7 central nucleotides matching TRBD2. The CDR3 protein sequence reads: CASSLDTVRGETQYF. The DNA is TGTGCCAGCAGCTTAGATACAGTGCGGGGGGAGACCCAGTACTTC.